This TCR beta chain derives from a study of T cells in Graves' hyperthyroidism and ophthalmopathy. Extraction of PBMCs used under 13 ml of fresh peripheral blood. Using RNA transcripts as the source, TCR beta CDR3 regions were amplified. An initial round of RT-PCR targeting the TCR CDR3 relied on the HTBI primer set. From the multiplex PCR reads, TCRdb called clonotypes with MiXCR, one entry per CDR3 protein. Altogether 500,000 to 650,000 distinct CDR3 sequences are present, approximately 14% being singletons, with the ten largest covering 12%. Study-wide points: Researchers report that a 13 V-J model separated ophthalmopathy from stable hyperthyroidism. In blood, most of the thyroid clonotypes expanded above 0.001 were also present.

This clonotype came up a few times. The target antigen is unknown. Per the germline V gene, CDR1 is SGHRS and CDR2 is YFSETQ. The CDR3 has 17 amino acids. Losses at the gene ends were 0 bases for V and 4 bases for J; bases not matched to a gene: 10. Input material: blood. This TCR was recovered from a woman aged 50 to 60 with Graves' ophthalmopathy. The chain is built from TRBV5-1 and TRBJ2-1, with 7 bases matching TRBD2. CDR3 sequence: CASSLAAGGSGYNEQFF. CDR3 coding DNA: TGCGCCAGCAGCTTGGCCGCTGGCGGGAGCGGGTACAATGAGCAGTTCTTC.